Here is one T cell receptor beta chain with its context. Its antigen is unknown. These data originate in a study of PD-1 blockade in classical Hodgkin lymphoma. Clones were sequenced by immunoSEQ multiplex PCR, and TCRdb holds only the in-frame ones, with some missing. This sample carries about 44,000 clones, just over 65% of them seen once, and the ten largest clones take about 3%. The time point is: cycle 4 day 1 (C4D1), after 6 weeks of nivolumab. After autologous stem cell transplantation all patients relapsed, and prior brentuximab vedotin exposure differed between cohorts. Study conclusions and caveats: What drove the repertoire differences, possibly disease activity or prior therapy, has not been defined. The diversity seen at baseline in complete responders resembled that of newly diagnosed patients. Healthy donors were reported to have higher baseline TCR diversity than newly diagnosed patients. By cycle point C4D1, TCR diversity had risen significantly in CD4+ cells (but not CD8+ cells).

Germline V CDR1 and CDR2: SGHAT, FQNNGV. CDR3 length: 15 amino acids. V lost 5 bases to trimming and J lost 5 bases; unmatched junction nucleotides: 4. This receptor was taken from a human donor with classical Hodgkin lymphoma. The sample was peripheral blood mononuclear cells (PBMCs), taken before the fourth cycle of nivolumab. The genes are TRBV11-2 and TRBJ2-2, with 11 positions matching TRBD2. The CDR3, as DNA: TGTGCCAGCAGCAAGACTAGCGGGGTAACCGGGGAGCTGTTTTTT. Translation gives CASSKTSGVTGELFF.